Listed below are T cell receptor beta chains from one sample, sequenced in a study of blood T cell repertoires in COVID-19. The protocol was immunoSEQ multiplex PCR, while the TCRdb copy is restricted to in-frame clones and leaves out a portion. Of roughly 180,000 clones in the sample, around 82% were seen once. The sequenced material came from PBMCs or T cells enriched from blood (not recorded which). These receptors were taken from a man in his fifties or sixties who had recovered from COVID-19. The CDR3 runs from the conserved cysteine through the conserved F or W. The order of the fields is V gene, CDR3 protein.

V: TRBV3-1/TRBV3-2; CDR3: CASSQDSTSGQETQYF
V: TRBV2; CDR3: CADGQGMNTEAFF
V: TRBV5-8; CDR3: CASSFEREGSDTQYF
V: TRBV2; CDR3: CASSLKRDTDTQYF
V: TRBV7-8; CDR3: CASSLLQETQYF
V: TRBV27; CDR3: CASSPSSSARYEQYF
V: TRBV5-4; CDR3: CASSLTSGSWAYEQYF
V: TRBV7-2; CDR3: CASDRGAEASGFNRELFF
V: TRBV3-1/TRBV3-2; CDR3: CASSTRQGVTDTQYF
V: TRBV30; CDR3: CAWSRGGGSSGNTIYF
V: TRBV19; CDR3: CASSMKQGGGETQYF
V: TRBV19; CDR3: CASSISLGGRPTEAFF
V: TRBV6-5; CDR3: CASSKEWRTEAFF
V: TRBV2; CDR3: CASSGEGGARGYTF
V: TRBV9; CDR3: CASSDGQAHQPQHF
V: TRBV5-6; CDR3: CASSLVVGGIETQYF
V: TRBV7-9; CDR3: CASSLVWSYEQYF
V: TRBV5-4; CDR3: CASSPSGRVLTGELFF
V: TRBV6-6; CDR3: CASSRSGSGIRLSNQPQHF
V: TRBV10-3; CDR3: CAISAEGGAPYYEQYF
V: TRBV12-3/TRBV12-4; CDR3: CASSFRDRRQYF
V: TRBV28; CDR3: CASRTLDRGVSEQYF
V: TRBV18; CDR3: CASSPPSIQETQYF
V: TRBV28; CDR3: CASRLRQGPARGSPLHF
V: TRBV5-8; CDR3: CASSLGTSGKQETQYF
V: TRBV9; CDR3: CASSVAQGAGQAFF
V: TRBV30; CDR3: CAWSANYNSPLHF
V: TRBV28; CDR3: CASSLTGTNEKLFF
V: TRBV10-3; CDR3: CAVSRENIYEQYF
V: TRBV4-1; CDR3: CASGAGGYNEKLFF
V: TRBV19; CDR3: CASSIRPGRDYGYTF
V: TRBV28; CDR3: CASSLPTSGRGEETQYF